Listed below are T cell receptor beta chains from one sample, sequenced in a study of T cell changes during pregnancy in multiple sclerosis. Generated by immunoSEQ multiplex PCR, the TCRdb table keeps only in-frame clones and is missing some. The sample contains 95,000 to 100,000 clones, approximately 91% of which appear only once. Sequenced here: peripheral blood, sampled in the second trimester of pregnancy. These receptor sequences come from a female donor with multiple sclerosis, enrolled in a pregnancy study. Each CDR3 is given with its conserved first and last residue. The order of the fields is J gene, V gene, CDR3 protein.

J gene: TRBJ2-5; V gene: TRBV29-1; CDR3 protein: CSVGPGETQYF
J gene: TRBJ1-2; V gene: TRBV11-2; CDR3 protein: CASSPPGHSNYGYTF
J gene: TRBJ1-1; V gene: TRBV11-2; CDR3 protein: CASSSAGKSDTEAFF
J gene: TRBJ2-2; V gene: TRBV7-9; CDR3 protein: CASSLWVSGANTGELFF
J gene: TRBJ1-2; V gene: TRBV4-2; CDR3 protein: CASSQAIDSYGYTF
J gene: TRBJ2-2; V gene: TRBV19; CDR3 protein: CASSIAGGGVIGELFF
J gene: TRBJ2-3; V gene: TRBV7-9; CDR3 protein: CASVAPSRQSPSTDTQYF
J gene: TRBJ2-1; V gene: TRBV27; CDR3 protein: CASSFSRVYNEQFF
J gene: TRBJ2-3; V gene: TRBV21-1; CDR3 protein: CASSKELHDTQYF
J gene: TRBJ2-7; V gene: TRBV27; CDR3 protein: CASTPAGGLNSYEQYF
J gene: TRBJ2-1; V gene: TRBV7-9; CDR3 protein: CASSFMRSVDRVVVNEQFF
J gene: TRBJ2-1; V gene: TRBV11-3; CDR3 protein: CASSLTSGSWDEQFF
J gene: TRBJ2-5; V gene: TRBV27; CDR3 protein: CASSDRDQETQYF
J gene: TRBJ1-3; V gene: TRBV25-1; CDR3 protein: CASSDPSKGNTIYF
J gene: TRBJ2-7; V gene: TRBV6-5; CDR3 protein: CASSRYRDSSYEQYF
J gene: TRBJ2-4; V gene: TRBV4-1; CDR3 protein: CASSPQFLAKNIQYF
J gene: TRBJ1-1; V gene: TRBV7-6; CDR3 protein: CASQGVSTEAFF
J gene: TRBJ2-5; V gene: TRBV5-6; CDR3 protein: CASSGGPTQYF
J gene: TRBJ2-3; V gene: TRBV19; CDR3 protein: CASSTGTSSTDTQYF
J gene: TRBJ2-3; V gene: TRBV7-9; CDR3 protein: CASSLSDTQYF
J gene: TRBJ2-7; V gene: TRBV19; CDR3 protein: CASSIAETYEQYF
J gene: TRBJ1-4; V gene: TRBV18; CDR3 protein: CASSPPPAGEKLFF
J gene: TRBJ2-1; V gene: TRBV29-1; CDR3 protein: CSAQRESHYNEQFF
J gene: TRBJ2-7; V gene: TRBV28; CDR3 protein: CASSSPGTGGREQYF